This passage covers 23 T cell receptor beta chains from one sample sequenced in a study of identifying expanded T cells in peripheral blood. Assay: immunoSEQ multiplex PCR; the TCRdb copy retains only in-frame clones and omits some. This repertoire shows some 120,000 clones, roughly 84% found once; its top ten account for 3% to 3.5%. Sequencing input: blood. All receptors derive from a person aged 18 to 75 in good health.

This clone was counted a few times. The chain is built from TRBV29-1 and TRBJ2-1; D tentatively reads TRBD1 or TRBD2 (5 bases each). Between the trimmed V and J ends, which lost 5 bases and 8 bases, there was a span of 19 bases. This CDR3 region has 14 residues. Germline V lookup: CDR1 SQVTM, CDR2 ANQGSEA. This CDR3 reads CSVNRDGGRDEQFF. Written as DNA, the CDR3 is TGCAGCGTTAACCGGGACGGAGGTAGGGATGAGCAGTTCTTC.

The genes are TRBV7-2 and TRBJ2-7; D not resolved. CDR3 length equals 15 residues. CDR1 is SGHTA, CDR2 FQGNSA, per germline. V was pared by 0 bases and J by 2 bases, with 11 bases between. CDR3 sequence reads: CASSLAARNPYEQYF. CDR3 DNA: TGTGCCAGCAGCTTAGCGGCCAGAAATCCCTACGAGCAGTACTTC.

The chain couples TRBV10-3 to TRBJ2-1; no reliable D call. CDR3 length: 17 amino acids. Trimming took off 4 bases at V and 2 bases at J, with 18 bases between the two ends. Germline CDR1 is ENHRY and CDR2 is SYGVKD. In DNA form, the CDR3 reads TGTGCCATCAGTGGGGGTTTGATGGGTCCCACCTACAATGAGCAGTTCTTC. Its protein product is CAISGGLMGPTYNEQFF.

The genes are TRBV4-1 and TRBJ2-1; a possible D gene is TRBD2 (6 bases). This CDR3 has 15 amino acids. Trimming stripped 1 base from V and 4 bases from J, with 11 bases between. In germline, CDR1 is MGHRA, CDR2 YSYEKL. CDR3 in DNA: TGCGCCAGCAGCCAAGTCCCGGGGGTTTACAATGAGCAGTTCTTC. Translating it yields CASSQVPGVYNEQFF.

The V and J genes are TRBV11-2 and TRBJ2-7, with D maybe TRBD2 (5 bases). Germline loops: CDR1 SGHAT, CDR2 FQNNGV. Trimming took 1 base from V and 2 from J, leaving 15 bases between them. This CDR3 comprises 16 residues. CDR3 coding DNA: TGTGCCAGCAGCTTAGGTATGGGTCCCGGGGCCTACGAGCAGTACTTC. Translating gives CASSLGMGPGAYEQYF.

This chain connects TRBV7-8 to TRBJ2-5; D possibly corresponds to TRBD1 (6 bases). V was clipped by 6 bases and J by 6 bases, with 14 bases between them. The CDR3 extends over 13 amino acids. CDR1 and CDR2 (germline): SGHVS, FQNEAQ. CDR3 DNA: TGTGCCAGCAGACCGACAGGTCCACAGACCCAGTACTTC. Protein product: CASRPTGPQTQYF.

V and J are TRBV7-9 and TRBJ2-7, with 9 bases lining up with TRBD1. Per germline, CDR1 SEHNR and CDR2 FQNEAQ (reference sequence). With 1 base clipped from V and 5 bases from J, the junction kept 12 bases outside the gene matches. This CDR3 spans 17 amino acids. The CDR3 region is CASSLGWDRAGRDEQYF. The CDR3 DNA is TGTGCCAGCAGCTTAGGCTGGGACAGGGCAGGTCGGGACGAGCAGTACTTC.

This sequence joins TRBV6-1 and TRBJ1-2; D uncertain. The germline V and J ends were trimmed by 5 bases and 2 bases, with 6 bases remaining between them. This CDR3 region has 12 residues. Per germline, CDR1 MNHNS and CDR2 SASEGT. In DNA, the CDR3 is TGTGCCAGCAGTCAGGCCAACTATGGCTACACCTTC. Translating gives CASSQANYGYTF.

This clone came up once. The chain carries TRBV30 and TRBJ1-2; no clear D gene. The V gene's germline CDR1 is GTSNPN and CDR2 SVGIG (reference sequence). Trimming shortened V by 2 bases and J by 7 bases, and 11 bases separated the two germline ends. The length of the CDR3 is 12 residues. DNA of the CDR3: TGTGCCTGGAGTCTATCGAAGGGTGGCTACACCTTC. This encodes CAWSLSKGGYTF. Complete variable domain (other parts from reference TRBV30 and TRBJ1-2): SQTIHQWPATLVQPVGSPLSLECTVEGTSNPNLYWYRQAAGRGLQLLFYSVGIGQISSEVPQNLSASRPQDRQFILSSKKLLLSDSGFYLCAWSLSKGGYTFGSGTRLTVV.

The chain is built from TRBV29-1 and TRBJ1-2; the match to TRBD1 covers 10 bases. Germline V gene data show CDR1 as SQVTM and CDR2 as ANQGSEA. The junction had 4 bases not matched to a gene; V was cut back by 8 bases and J by 1 base. The CDR3 is 13 residues long. CDR3: CSMDRGGNYGYTF. CDR3 in DNA: TGCAGCATGGACAGGGGGGGTAACTATGGCTACACCTTC.

The chain uses TRBV4-3 and TRBJ1-1; possibly TRBD1 for D (5 bases). V lost 1 base and J lost 10, with 13 bases in between. The CDR3 sequence is 13 residues long. Germline V gene data show CDR1 as LGHNA and CDR2 as YSLEER. The chain's CDR3 is CASSQGAGRGAFF. In DNA, the CDR3 is TGCGCCAGCAGCCAAGGGGCAGGGCGGGGAGCTTTCTTT.

The chain employs TRBV11-2 and TRBJ2-5; D not resolved. The CDR3 covers 11 residues. The V gene lost 0 bases and the J gene lost 4 bases, with 0 bases spanning the gap. CDR1 is SGHAT, CDR2 FQNNGV, per germline. CDR3 loop: CASSLEETQYF. As DNA, the CDR3 is TGTGCCAGCAGCTTAGAAGAGACCCAGTACTTC.

The chain recombines TRBV5-1 with TRBJ2-1; D is uncertain. The germline gives CDR1 SGHRS, CDR2 YFSETQ. V was pared by 0 bases and J by 5 bases, with 9 bases between. CDR3 length: 14 residues. CDR3 amino acids: CASSLDSPHNEQFF. DNA for the CDR3: TGCGCCAGCAGCTTGGACAGTCCACACAATGAGCAGTTCTTC.

The chain couples TRBV15 to TRBJ1-5, with TRBD1 matching over 9 bases. Trimming took 2 bases from V and 6 from J; bases not matched to a gene: 5. The CDR3 runs 15 residues. CDR1 is LNHNV and CDR2 is YYDKDF in the germline V gene (reference sequence). DNA of the CDR3: TGTGCCACCAGCAGATCCAGACAGGGGGTTCAGCCCCAGCATTTT. This encodes CATSRSRQGVQPQHF.

This clone was detected a few times. The CDR3 is CAWSVNHELTQYF. The CDR3 DNA sequence: TGTGCCTGGAGTGTAAACCACGAACTTACGCAGTATTTT. The chain carries TRBV30 and TRBJ2-3; D is unresolved. The V end lost 0 bases, the J end lost 8 bases, and 12 bases lay between the germline ends. The CDR3 is 13 amino acids. Germline CDR1 reads GTSNPN; CDR2 reads SVGIG (reference sequence).

The chain combines TRBV27 with TRBJ2-1; tentative D call: TRBD2 (7 bases). Trimming cost V 6 bases and J 8 bases, with 20 bases left between them. Germline CDR1 MNHEY, CDR2 SMNVEV (reference sequence). The CDR3 extends over 15 amino acids. CDR3 DNA: TGTGCCAGCAGGGGGGTCGGGGGGCATTACCATGAGCAGTTCTTC. Protein product: CASRGVGGHYHEQFF.

The genes are TRBV6-6 and TRBJ2-1; D perhaps matches TRBD2 (6 bases). V was cut by 6 bases and J by 6 bases, with 18 bases left in between. Germline lookup yields CDR1 MNHNY and CDR2 SVGAGI (reference sequence). This CDR3 comprises 15 residues. DNA for the CDR3: TGTGCCAGCAGGGTGGGGGGAGTCAGGAGCAATGAGCAGTTCTTC. This gives the protein CASRVGGVRSNEQFF.

This rearrangement joins TRBV5-5 to TRBJ2-5; 7 nucleotides align to TRBD1. V shed 1 base and J 3 bases; nucleotides not matched to a gene: 6. The CDR3 totals 15 residues. CDR1 is SGHKS, CDR2 YYEKEE, per germline (reference sequence). CDR3 DNA: TGTGCCAGCAGCTTGTTAGGTCAGGGGGAAGAGACCCAGTACTTC. This encodes CASSLLGQGEETQYF.

The chain is built from TRBV5-6 and TRBJ1-3; possibly TRBD1 for D (5 bases). The germline gives CDR1 SGHDT, CDR2 YYEEEE. The CDR3 is 16 amino acids. The V and J ends lost 4 bases and 7 bases respectively, with 21 bases between them. CDR3 residues: CASSLRGAPVRNTIYF. The CDR3 DNA reads as TGTGCCAGCAGCCTGAGAGGGGCACCCGTTCGGAACACCATATATTTT.

The chain is built from TRBV9 and TRBJ1-3, with a possible D match to TRBD1 (5 bases). CDR3 length: 16 residues. Germline CDR1 reads SGDLS; CDR2 reads YYNGEE. V was clipped by 0 bases and J by 1 base, with 11 bases between them. CDR3 amino acids: CASSVDRTSSGNTIYF. For the CDR3, the DNA is TGTGCCAGCAGCGTAGATAGGACATCTTCTGGAAACACCATATATTTT.

The chain links TRBV7-3 to TRBJ2-3; D may be TRBD1 (5 bases). Trimming took 5 bases from V and 5 from J, leaving 11 bases between them. The CDR3 extends over 13 amino acids. The germline gives CDR1 SGHTA, CDR2 FQGTGA. The DNA of the CDR3 is TGTGCCAGCAGCCGGAACAGGAAAGATACGCAGTATTTT. Translating gives CASSRNRKDTQYF.

The CDR3 loop is CASRPGTANTEAFF. The CDR3 bases are TGTGCCAGCAGGCCTGGGACGGCGAACACTGAAGCTTTCTTT. The V and J genes are TRBV6-1 and TRBJ1-1; TRBD1 might be the D (5 bases). The CDR3 length is 14 residues. CDR1 is MNHNS, CDR2 SASEGT, per germline. V lost 6 bases, J lost 1 base, and 12 bases lay in between.

The chain uses TRBV11-3 and TRBJ2-5; TRBD1 aligns across 10 bases. Per the germline V gene, CDR1 is SGHNT and CDR2 is YENEEA. The CDR3 is 14 residues long. J was trimmed by 4 bases and V by 6 bases; bases with no gene match: 5. CDR3 protein: CASRRQGAGETQYF. CDR3 DNA: TGTGCCAGCAGAAGACAGGGGGCGGGAGAGACCCAGTACTTC.